This TCR beta chain was captured in a study of T cell responses to AZD1222 COVID-19 vaccine. This table comes from immunoSEQ multiplex PCR, and its TCRdb copy is limited to in-frame clones, with some not included. The sample lists 96,000 or so clones, 89% occurring once. Trimming shortened V by 6 bases and J by 3 bases, and 9 bases separated the two germline ends. Germline V gene data show CDR1 as SGHVS and CDR2 as FNYEAQ. The CDR3 length is 13 residues. J is TRBJ2-1 and V is TRBV7-6; possible D gene TRBD2, 5 bases. This receptor was identified in an adult in good health. The source was peripheral blood, collected on day 0 of AZD1222 vaccination. In DNA, the CDR3 is TGTGCCAGCAGTCGTGGACTCTACAATGAGCAGTTCTTC. Translation gives CASSRGLYNEQFF.